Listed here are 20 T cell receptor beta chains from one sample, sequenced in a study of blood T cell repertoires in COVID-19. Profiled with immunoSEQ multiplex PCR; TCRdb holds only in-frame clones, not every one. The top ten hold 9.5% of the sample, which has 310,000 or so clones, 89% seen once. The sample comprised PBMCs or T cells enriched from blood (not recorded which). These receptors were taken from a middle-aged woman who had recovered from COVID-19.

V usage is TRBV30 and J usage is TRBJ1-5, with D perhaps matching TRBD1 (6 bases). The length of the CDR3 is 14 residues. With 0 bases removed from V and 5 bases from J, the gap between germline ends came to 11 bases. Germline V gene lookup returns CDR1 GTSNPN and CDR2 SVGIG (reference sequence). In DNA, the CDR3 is TGTGCCTGGAGTGTACGCAGGGGAGATCAGCCCCAGCATTTT. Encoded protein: CAWSVRRGDQPQHF. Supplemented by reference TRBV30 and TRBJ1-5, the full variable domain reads SQTIHQWPATLVQPVGSPLSLECTVEGTSNPNLYWYRQAAGRGLQLLFYSVGIGQISSEVPQNLSASRPQDRQFILSSKKLLLSDSGFYLCAWSVRRGDQPQHFGDGTRLSIL.

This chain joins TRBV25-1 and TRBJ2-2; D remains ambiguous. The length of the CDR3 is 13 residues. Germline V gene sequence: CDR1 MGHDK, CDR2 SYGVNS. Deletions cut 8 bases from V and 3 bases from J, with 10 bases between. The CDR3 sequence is CASLVRDTGELFF. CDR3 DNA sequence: TGTGCCAGCCTAGTCCGGGACACCGGGGAGCTGTTTTTT.

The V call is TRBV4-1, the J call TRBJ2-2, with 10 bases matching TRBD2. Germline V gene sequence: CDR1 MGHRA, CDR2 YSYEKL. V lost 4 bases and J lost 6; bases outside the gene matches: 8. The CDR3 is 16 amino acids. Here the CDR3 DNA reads TGCGCCAGCAGCCTCGAAGCGGGGGGGCTTTCCGGGGAGCTGTTTTTT. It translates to CASSLEAGGLSGELFF.

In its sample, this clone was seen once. CDR3 DNA sequence: TGTGCCAGCAGTTTCGGAGTTGAGCAGTTCTTC. Translated, it gives CASSFGVEQFF. This chain joins TRBV27 and TRBJ2-1; D remains unclear. The CDR3 runs 11 residues. The germline CDR1 and CDR2 sequences are MNHEY and SMNVEV (reference sequence). Trimming removed 3 bases at V and 9 bases at J, with 6 bases between.

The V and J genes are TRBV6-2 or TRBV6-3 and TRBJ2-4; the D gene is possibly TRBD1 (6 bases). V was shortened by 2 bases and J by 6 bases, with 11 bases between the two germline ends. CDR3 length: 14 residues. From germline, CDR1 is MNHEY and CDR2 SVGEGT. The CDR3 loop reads CASSYSRGGNIQYF. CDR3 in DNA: TGTGCCAGCAGTTACAGCAGGGGTGGAAACATTCAGTACTTC.

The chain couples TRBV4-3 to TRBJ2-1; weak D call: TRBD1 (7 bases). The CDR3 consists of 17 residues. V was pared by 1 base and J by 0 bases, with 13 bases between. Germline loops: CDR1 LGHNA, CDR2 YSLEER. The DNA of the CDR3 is TGCGCCAGCAGCCAAGTCAGGGGGGACAACTCCTACAATGAGCAGTTCTTC. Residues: CASSQVRGDNSYNEQFF.

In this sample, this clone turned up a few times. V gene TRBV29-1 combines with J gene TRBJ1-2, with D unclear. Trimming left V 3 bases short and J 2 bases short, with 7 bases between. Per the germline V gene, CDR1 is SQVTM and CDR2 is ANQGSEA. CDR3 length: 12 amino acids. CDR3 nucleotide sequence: TGCAGCGTTGAGTGGCAGAACTATGGCTACACCTTC. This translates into CSVEWQNYGYTF.

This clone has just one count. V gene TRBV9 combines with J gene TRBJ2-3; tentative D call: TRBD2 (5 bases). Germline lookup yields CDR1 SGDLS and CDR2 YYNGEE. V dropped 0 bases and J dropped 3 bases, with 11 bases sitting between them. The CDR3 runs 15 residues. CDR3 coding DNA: TGTGCCAGCAGCGTAGCCGGGGATTGGACAGATACGCAGTATTTT. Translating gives CASSVAGDWTDTQYF.

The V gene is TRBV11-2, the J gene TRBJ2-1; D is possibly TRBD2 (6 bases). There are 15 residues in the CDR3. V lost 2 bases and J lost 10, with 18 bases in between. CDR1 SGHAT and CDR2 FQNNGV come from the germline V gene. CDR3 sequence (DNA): TGTGCCAGCAGCTTATTCTACCGGGACTCCCGGGAGCAGTTCTTC. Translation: CASSLFYRDSREQFF. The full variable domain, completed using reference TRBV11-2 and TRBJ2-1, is EAGVAQSPRYKIIEKRQSVAFWCNPISGHATLYWYQQILGQGPKLLIQFQNNGVVDDSQLPKDRFSAERLKGVDSTLKIQPAKLEDSAVYLCASSLFYRDSREQFFGPGTRLTVL.

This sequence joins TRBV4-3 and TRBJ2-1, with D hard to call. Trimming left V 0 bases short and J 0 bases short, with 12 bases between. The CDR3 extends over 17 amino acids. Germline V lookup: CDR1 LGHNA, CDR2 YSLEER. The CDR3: CASSQEDPSSSYNEQFF. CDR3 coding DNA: TGCGCCAGCAGCCAAGAAGATCCATCTAGCTCCTACAATGAGCAGTTCTTC.

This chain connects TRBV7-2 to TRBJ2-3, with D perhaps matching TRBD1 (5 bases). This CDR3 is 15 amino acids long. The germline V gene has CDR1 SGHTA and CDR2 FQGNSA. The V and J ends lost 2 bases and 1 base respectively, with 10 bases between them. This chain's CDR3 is CASSLFRGGTDTQYF. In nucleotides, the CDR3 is TGTGCCAGCAGCTTATTTAGGGGTGGCACAGATACGCAGTATTTT.

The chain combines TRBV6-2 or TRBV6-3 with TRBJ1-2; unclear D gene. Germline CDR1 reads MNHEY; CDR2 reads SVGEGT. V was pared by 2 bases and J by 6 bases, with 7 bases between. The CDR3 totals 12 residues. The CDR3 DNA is TGTGCCAGCAGTTACGGCGGGAATGGCTACACCTTC. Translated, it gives CASSYGGNGYTF.

The CDR3 sequence: CASNSGTVNSYEQYF. In DNA form, the CDR3 reads TGTGCCAGCAATTCCGGGACAGTAAACTCCTACGAGCAGTACTTC. The V gene is TRBV28, the J gene TRBJ2-7; 7 nucleotides agree with TRBD1. Trimming removed 7 bases from V and 0 bases from J; junction bases left unmatched: 9. Germline lookup yields CDR1 MDHEN and CDR2 SYDVKM. This CDR3 has 15 amino acids.

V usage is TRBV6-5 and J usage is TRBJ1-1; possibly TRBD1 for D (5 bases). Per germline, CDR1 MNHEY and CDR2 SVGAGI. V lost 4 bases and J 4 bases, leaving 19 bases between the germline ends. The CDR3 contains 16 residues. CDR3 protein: CASSFSSLGGITEAFF. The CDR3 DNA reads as TGTGCCAGCAGTTTCTCGTCTCTGGGGGGGATCACTGAAGCTTTCTTT.

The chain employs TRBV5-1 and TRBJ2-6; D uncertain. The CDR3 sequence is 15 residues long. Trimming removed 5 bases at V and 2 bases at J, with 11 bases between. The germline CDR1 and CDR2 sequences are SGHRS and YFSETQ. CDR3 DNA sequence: TGCGCCAGCAGTCCTCAGGAAACTGGGGCCAACGTCCTGACTTTC. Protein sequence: CASSPQETGANVLTF.

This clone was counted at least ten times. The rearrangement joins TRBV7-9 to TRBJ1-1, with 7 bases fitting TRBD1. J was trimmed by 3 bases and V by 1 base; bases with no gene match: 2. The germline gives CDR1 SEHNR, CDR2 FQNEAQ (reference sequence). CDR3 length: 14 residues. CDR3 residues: CASSLGTGHTEAFF. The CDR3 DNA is TGTGCCAGCAGCTTAGGGACAGGCCACACTGAAGCTTTCTTT.

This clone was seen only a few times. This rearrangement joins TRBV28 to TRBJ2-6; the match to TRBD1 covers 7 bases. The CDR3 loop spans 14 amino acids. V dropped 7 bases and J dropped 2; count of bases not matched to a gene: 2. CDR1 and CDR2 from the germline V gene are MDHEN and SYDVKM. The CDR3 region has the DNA TGTGCCAGCACGACAGGGACTGGGGCCAACGTCCTGACTTTC. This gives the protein CASTTGTGANVLTF.

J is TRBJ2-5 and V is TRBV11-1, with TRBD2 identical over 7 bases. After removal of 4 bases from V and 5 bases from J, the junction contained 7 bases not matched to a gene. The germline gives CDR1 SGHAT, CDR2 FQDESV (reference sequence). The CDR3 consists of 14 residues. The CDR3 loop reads CASSSGRERETQYF. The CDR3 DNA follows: TGTGCCAGCAGCTCGGGGAGGGAGAGGGAGACCCAGTACTTC.

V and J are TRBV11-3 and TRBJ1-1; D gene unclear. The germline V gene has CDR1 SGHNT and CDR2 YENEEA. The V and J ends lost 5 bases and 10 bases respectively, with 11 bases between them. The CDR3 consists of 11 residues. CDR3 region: CASSIRERAFF. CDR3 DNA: TGTGCCAGCAGCATACGGGAGAGAGCTTTCTTT.

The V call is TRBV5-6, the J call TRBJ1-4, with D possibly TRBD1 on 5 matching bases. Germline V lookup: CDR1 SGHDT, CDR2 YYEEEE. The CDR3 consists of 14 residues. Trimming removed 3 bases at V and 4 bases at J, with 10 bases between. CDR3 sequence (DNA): TGTGCCAGCAGCTACACAGGTATTAATGAAAAACTGTTTTTT. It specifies CASSYTGINEKLFF. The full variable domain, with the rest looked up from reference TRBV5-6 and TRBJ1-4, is DAGVTQSPTHLIKTRGQQVTLRCSPKSGHDTVSWYQQALGQGPQFIFQYYEEEERQRGNFPDRFSGHQFPNYSSELNVNALLLGDSALYLCASSYTGINEKLFFGSGTQLSVL.